These T cell receptor beta chains were read from a single sample in a study of lymphopenia after photon versus proton radiotherapy. Some clones are missing from TCRdb's copy, which holds only in-frame ones; the method was immunoSEQ multiplex PCR. This table has under 20,000 clones, approximately 91% appearing once. The input for sequencing was peripheral blood, taken from a patient treated with proton-based radiotherapy. These receptors all come from a man aged 65 to 85 with pancreatic cancer. CDR3s include the opening cysteine and the closing phenylalanine or tryptophan. Fields, in order: clone size, V gene, D gene, J gene, CDR3 DNA, CDR3 protein. The D gene is left open where the match is weak. Clone size appears in some rows only: once, few, many, or a class for an expanded clone.

clone size: -
V gene: TRBV27
D gene: -
J gene: TRBJ2-5
CDR3 DNA: TGTGCCAGCAGTTTAAGACCTAGCGCCCAAGAGACCCAGTACTTC
CDR3 protein: CASSLRPSAQETQYF

clone size: -
V gene: TRBV29-1
D gene: TRBD1
J gene: TRBJ2-1
CDR3 DNA: TGCAGCGTTGATGACCTAAACTCACCTTCCGGGACAGGTTACAATGAGCAGTTCTTC
CDR3 protein: CSVDDLNSPSGTGYNEQFF

clone size: -
V gene: TRBV5-1
D gene: TRBD1
J gene: TRBJ2-5
CDR3 DNA: TGCGCCAGCAGCTTCGACAGGGGGTTGGAGACCCAGTACTTC
CDR3 protein: CASSFDRGLETQYF

clone size: -
V gene: TRBV11-2
D gene: -
J gene: TRBJ1-4
CDR3 DNA: TGTGCCAGCAGCGAGAGGGGTGCAACTAATGAAAAACTGTTTTTT
CDR3 protein: CASSERGATNEKLFF

clone size: -
V gene: TRBV4-1
D gene: -
J gene: TRBJ1-5
CDR3 DNA: TGCGCCAGCAGCCAAGAATGGAAAGGACAGCCCCAGCATTTT
CDR3 protein: CASSQEWKGQPQHF

clone size: -
V gene: TRBV10-3
D gene: -
J gene: TRBJ1-1
CDR3 DNA: TGTGCCATCAGGGGCAGTGAGAACACTGAAGCTTTCTTT
CDR3 protein: CAIRGSENTEAFF

clone size: -
V gene: TRBV11-3
D gene: -
J gene: TRBJ1-1
CDR3 DNA: TGTGCCAGCAGCTTGGTTTCGACTGAAGCTTTCTTT
CDR3 protein: CASSLVSTEAFF

clone size: few
V gene: TRBV28
D gene: -
J gene: TRBJ2-3
CDR3 DNA: TGTGCCAGCAGTTTCGTGGCAGGCACAGATACGCAGTATTTT
CDR3 protein: CASSFVAGTDTQYF

clone size: few
V gene: TRBV19
D gene: -
J gene: TRBJ2-1
CDR3 DNA: TGTGCCAGTAGTATAGATCGCATCGGCCACTTAAGAATCAATGAGCAGTTCTTC
CDR3 protein: CASSIDRIGHLRINEQFF

clone size: -
V gene: TRBV20-1
D gene: -
J gene: TRBJ2-3
CDR3 DNA: TGCAGTGCTAGAGACACAGATACGCAGTATTTT
CDR3 protein: CSARDTDTQYF

clone size: -
V gene: TRBV18
D gene: -
J gene: TRBJ2-7
CDR3 DNA: TGTGCCAGCTCACCACAAGACACCCGGTCCGAGCAGTACTTC
CDR3 protein: CASSPQDTRSEQYF

clone size: -
V gene: TRBV12-5
D gene: TRBD1
J gene: TRBJ1-2
CDR3 DNA: TGTGCTAGTGGTTTGGGACAGGGGCGGGATGGCTACACCTTC
CDR3 protein: CASGLGQGRDGYTF

clone size: large
V gene: TRBV6-5
D gene: -
J gene: TRBJ2-2
CDR3 DNA: TGTGCCAGCAGTTACCGGCCAGGGCAATCGTCCGGGGAGCTGTTTTTT
CDR3 protein: CASSYRPGQSSGELFF

clone size: -
V gene: TRBV10-3
D gene: -
J gene: TRBJ2-7
CDR3 DNA: TGTGCCATCAGTGACCCTTCTAGCTCCGGCGAGCAGTACTTC
CDR3 protein: CAISDPSSSGEQYF

clone size: -
V gene: TRBV18
D gene: -
J gene: TRBJ1-2
CDR3 DNA: TGTGCCAGCTCACCGGTTAACTATGGCTACACCTTC
CDR3 protein: CASSPVNYGYTF

clone size: few
V gene: TRBV13
D gene: -
J gene: TRBJ2-4
CDR3 DNA: TGTGCCAGCAGCTTACAGGGACCGGGAAACATTCAGTACTTC
CDR3 protein: CASSLQGPGNIQYF

clone size: -
V gene: TRBV6-6
D gene: -
J gene: TRBJ1-3
CDR3 DNA: TGTGCCAGCAGTTCTGTACAGGGCAGAGCTGGAAACACCATATATTTT
CDR3 protein: CASSSVQGRAGNTIYF

clone size: -
V gene: TRBV28
D gene: TRBD1
J gene: TRBJ1-1
CDR3 DNA: TGTGCCAGCAGTGGACCGGGACAGGGTTTTTATGAAGCTTTCTTT
CDR3 protein: CASSGPGQGFYEAFF

clone size: -
V gene: TRBV6-5
D gene: -
J gene: TRBJ1-3
CDR3 DNA: TGTGCCAGCAGTTACGGGCTACTTACTTCTGGAAACACCATATATTTT
CDR3 protein: CASSYGLLTSGNTIYF

clone size: -
V gene: TRBV30
D gene: -
J gene: TRBJ1-5
CDR3 DNA: TGTGCCTGGAGTGTAAGTATCCCAGAGCTCAATCAGCCCCAGCATTTT
CDR3 protein: CAWSVSIPELNQPQHF

clone size: -
V gene: TRBV7-9
D gene: -
J gene: TRBJ1-4
CDR3 DNA: TGTGCCAGCAGCTTAGCGGGGGCGCTCAGTGAAAAACTGTTTTTT
CDR3 protein: CASSLAGALSEKLFF

clone size: -
V gene: TRBV18
D gene: -
J gene: TRBJ2-3
CDR3 DNA: TGTGCCAGCTCACCACCGGTAAAGGGGAAAGATACGCAGTATTTT
CDR3 protein: CASSPPVKGKDTQYF

clone size: -
V gene: TRBV18
D gene: -
J gene: TRBJ2-5
CDR3 DNA: TGTGCCAGCTCACCAGCCAGACAAGAGACCCAGTACTTC
CDR3 protein: CASSPARQETQYF

clone size: -
V gene: TRBV6-4
D gene: -
J gene: TRBJ1-5
CDR3 DNA: TGTGCCAGCAGTGACCCCCAGGGACGGAGGGTTAGCAATCAGCCCCAGCATTTT
CDR3 protein: CASSDPQGRRVSNQPQHF

clone size: -
V gene: TRBV7-2
D gene: -
J gene: TRBJ1-6
CDR3 DNA: TGTGCCAGCAGCGGCAGGGGTGTAAACTCACCCCTCCACTTT
CDR3 protein: CASSGRGVNSPLHF

clone size: -
V gene: TRBV27
D gene: TRBD1
J gene: TRBJ1-1
CDR3 DNA: TGTGCCAGCAGTTTCAGGGGGGTGAACACTGAAGCTTTCTTT
CDR3 protein: CASSFRGVNTEAFF

clone size: -
V gene: TRBV25-1
D gene: -
J gene: TRBJ1-3
CDR3 DNA: TGTGCCAGCAGTAGGGCGGGAGAGGGAAACACCATATATTTT
CDR3 protein: CASSRAGEGNTIYF

clone size: -
V gene: TRBV9
D gene: TRBD2
J gene: TRBJ2-1
CDR3 DNA: TGTGCCAGCAGCGTAGGGACTAGCGACAGGAGTGAGCAGTTCTTC
CDR3 protein: CASSVGTSDRSEQFF

clone size: -
V gene: TRBV27
D gene: TRBD2
J gene: TRBJ2-5
CDR3 DNA: TGTGCCAGCAGTTTATCGGCTAGCGGGAAAGAGACCCAGTACTTC
CDR3 protein: CASSLSASGKETQYF

clone size: -
V gene: TRBV4-1
D gene: TRBD1
J gene: TRBJ1-2
CDR3 DNA: TGCGCCAGCAGCCCCCTCTTTTCAGGGGGCGACTATGGCTACACCTTC
CDR3 protein: CASSPLFSGGDYGYTF

clone size: large
V gene: TRBV28
D gene: -
J gene: TRBJ1-2
CDR3 DNA: TGTGCCAGCAGTTTGGGGGTGGCTGGCTACACCTTC
CDR3 protein: CASSLGVAGYTF

clone size: few
V gene: TRBV4-2
D gene: -
J gene: TRBJ2-6
CDR3 DNA: TGTGCCAGCAGCCAAGATCGCCCGGGAACCTCTGGGGCCAACGTCCTGACTTTC
CDR3 protein: CASSQDRPGTSGANVLTF

clone size: -
V gene: TRBV6-1
D gene: -
J gene: TRBJ2-1
CDR3 DNA: TGTGCCAGCAGTGAAAACAGGGTCGAAAATGAGCAGTTCTTC
CDR3 protein: CASSENRVENEQFF

clone size: -
V gene: TRBV6-5
D gene: -
J gene: TRBJ2-1
CDR3 DNA: TGTGCCAGCAAGAGCCACATACTAGCAGATGAGCAGTTCTTC
CDR3 protein: CASKSHILADEQFF

clone size: -
V gene: TRBV6-1
D gene: TRBD2
J gene: TRBJ2-7
CDR3 DNA: TGTGCCAGTCGCTCGTCGGGACTAGCGGGGTACGAGCAGTACTTC
CDR3 protein: CASRSSGLAGYEQYF

clone size: -
V gene: TRBV5-4
D gene: -
J gene: TRBJ2-7
CDR3 DNA: TGTGCCAGCAGCTTGGAAAGCGGGCGCTCCTACGAGCAGTACTTC
CDR3 protein: CASSLESGRSYEQYF

clone size: -
V gene: TRBV9
D gene: -
J gene: TRBJ2-7
CDR3 DNA: TGTGCCAGCAGCGTGGGGCTAAAGGATTACGAGCAGTACTTC
CDR3 protein: CASSVGLKDYEQYF

clone size: -
V gene: TRBV6-1
D gene: TRBD1
J gene: TRBJ1-2
CDR3 DNA: TGTGCCAGCAGTGACAGGGGGCGGGGAAACTATGGCTACACCTTC
CDR3 protein: CASSDRGRGNYGYTF

clone size: -
V gene: TRBV25-1
D gene: -
J gene: TRBJ1-5
CDR3 DNA: TGTGCCAGCAGTGAATCTCGGGGGGATGGCAATCAGCCCCAGCATTTT
CDR3 protein: CASSESRGDGNQPQHF

clone size: -
V gene: TRBV18
D gene: -
J gene: TRBJ2-7
CDR3 DNA: TGTGCCAGCTCAGGAGCCGGGACACCCTACGAGCAGTACTTC
CDR3 protein: CASSGAGTPYEQYF

clone size: -
V gene: TRBV7-3
D gene: TRBD1
J gene: TRBJ1-1
CDR3 DNA: TGTGCCAGCAGCTTGGACAGGGGGAACACTGAAGCTTTCTTT
CDR3 protein: CASSLDRGNTEAFF

clone size: -
V gene: TRBV6-1
D gene: -
J gene: TRBJ2-3
CDR3 DNA: TGTGCCAGCAGTGGCTACGGGAGCACAGATACGCAGTATTTT
CDR3 protein: CASSGYGSTDTQYF

clone size: -
V gene: TRBV25-1
D gene: -
J gene: TRBJ2-7
CDR3 DNA: TGTGCCAGCAGTGGGACAGCTTACGAGCAGTACTTC
CDR3 protein: CASSGTAYEQYF

clone size: once
V gene: TRBV19
D gene: -
J gene: TRBJ2-7
CDR3 DNA: TGTGCCAGTAGTATATTCCCAAGCCCCTCCTACGAGCAGTACTTC
CDR3 protein: CASSIFPSPSYEQYF

clone size: once
V gene: TRBV7-9
D gene: -
J gene: TRBJ2-1
CDR3 DNA: TGTGCCAGCAGCTTAGTGAACAATGAGCAGTTCTTC
CDR3 protein: CASSLVNNEQFF

clone size: -
V gene: TRBV7-3
D gene: TRBD2
J gene: TRBJ2-2
CDR3 DNA: TGTGCCAGCAGCTTGAGACTAGCGCAGAACACCGGGGAGCTGTTTTTT
CDR3 protein: CASSLRLAQNTGELFF

clone size: -
V gene: TRBV9
D gene: TRBD2
J gene: TRBJ2-3
CDR3 DNA: TGTGCCAGCAGCGTAGAAGGGCGGGGGGGCACAGATACGCAGTATTTT
CDR3 protein: CASSVEGRGGTDTQYF

clone size: -
V gene: TRBV19
D gene: TRBD1
J gene: TRBJ1-1
CDR3 DNA: TGTGCCAGTACCCATAGACAGGGTAGAAAGTACACTGAAGCTTTCTTT
CDR3 protein: CASTHRQGRKYTEAFF

clone size: -
V gene: TRBV5-4
D gene: TRBD2
J gene: TRBJ2-1
CDR3 DNA: TGTGCCAGCAGCTTAAGGCTAGCGGGAAATGAGCAGTTCTTC
CDR3 protein: CASSLRLAGNEQFF

clone size: -
V gene: TRBV19
D gene: TRBD2
J gene: TRBJ2-3
CDR3 DNA: TGTGCCAGTAGATCCCGCCTAGCGGGAGTCGCAGATACGCAGTATTTT
CDR3 protein: CASRSRLAGVADTQYF

clone size: -
V gene: TRBV19
D gene: -
J gene: TRBJ1-2
CDR3 DNA: TGTGCCAGTAGTATAGGGCAGACCTACTATGGCTACACCTTC
CDR3 protein: CASSIGQTYYGYTF

clone size: -
V gene: TRBV11-3
D gene: -
J gene: TRBJ1-1
CDR3 DNA: TGTGCCAGCAGCCCCGTTACAGGGAGGGCTGAAGCTTTCTTT
CDR3 protein: CASSPVTGRAEAFF

clone size: -
V gene: TRBV18
D gene: TRBD1
J gene: TRBJ2-7
CDR3 DNA: TGTGCCAGCTCACCACGGGGGACAGGGGGCTACGAGCAGTACTTC
CDR3 protein: CASSPRGTGGYEQYF

clone size: -
V gene: TRBV9
D gene: -
J gene: TRBJ2-5
CDR3 DNA: TGTGCCAGCAGCGTAAGGACAGAGACGAGGGGGACCCAGTACTTC
CDR3 protein: CASSVRTETRGTQYF

clone size: -
V gene: TRBV6-1
D gene: -
J gene: TRBJ2-3
CDR3 DNA: TGTGCCATATCCCCCCAAGCAGGGGATACGCAGTATTTT
CDR3 protein: CAISPQAGDTQYF

clone size: -
V gene: TRBV27
D gene: -
J gene: TRBJ1-5
CDR3 DNA: TGTGCCAGCAGTTTAACGAGTAATCAGCCCCAGCATTTT
CDR3 protein: CASSLTSNQPQHF

clone size: -
V gene: TRBV18
D gene: -
J gene: TRBJ1-1
CDR3 DNA: TGTGCCAGCTCACGCGAACATACGAACACTGAAGCTTTCTTT
CDR3 protein: CASSREHTNTEAFF

clone size: -
V gene: TRBV18
D gene: TRBD1
J gene: TRBJ2-2
CDR3 DNA: TGTGCCAGCTCATCATGGACAGGGGATCACGGGGAGCTGTTTTTT
CDR3 protein: CASSSWTGDHGELFF